This TCR beta chain was captured by sequencing in a study of identical twins. Study-level findings and limits: Cord blood's abundant beta clonotypes had fewer insertions, unlike memory repertoires.

A few counts support this clonotype. Its target is not known. Using its own MiXCR run on the 5' RACE reads, TCRdb lists one record per CDR3 protein. The table records about 250,000 distinct CDR3 sequences, around 7.6% of them present only once. CDR3 length: 16 residues. CDR1 is MNHEY and CDR2 is SVGAGI in the germline V gene. The ends were cut back, 0 bases at V and 5 bases at J, with 11 bases in the middle. These same records also appear under a second study, on yellow fever vaccine responses in identical twins.

The genes are TRBV6-5 and TRBJ1-6; D remains ambiguous. This TCR was recovered from a young woman in good health. The sample was CD8+ T cells sorted from blood. DNA for the CDR3: TGTGCCAGCAGTTACTCGTTTCCGGATCATAATTCACCCCTCCACTTT. Its protein product is CASSYSFPDHNSPLHF.